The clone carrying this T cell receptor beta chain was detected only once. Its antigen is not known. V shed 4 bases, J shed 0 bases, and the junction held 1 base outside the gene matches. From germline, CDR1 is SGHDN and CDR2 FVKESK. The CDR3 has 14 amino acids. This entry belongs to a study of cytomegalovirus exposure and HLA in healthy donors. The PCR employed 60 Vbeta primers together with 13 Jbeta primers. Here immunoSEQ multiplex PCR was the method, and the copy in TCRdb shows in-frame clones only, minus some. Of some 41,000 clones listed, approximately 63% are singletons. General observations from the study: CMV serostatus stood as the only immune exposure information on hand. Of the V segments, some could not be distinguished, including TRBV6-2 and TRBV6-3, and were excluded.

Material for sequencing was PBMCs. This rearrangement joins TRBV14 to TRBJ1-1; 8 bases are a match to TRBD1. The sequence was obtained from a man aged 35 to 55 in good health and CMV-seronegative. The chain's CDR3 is CASSPGGLNTEAFF. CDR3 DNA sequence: TGTGCCAGCAGCCCAGGGGGCCTGAACACTGAAGCTTTCTTT.